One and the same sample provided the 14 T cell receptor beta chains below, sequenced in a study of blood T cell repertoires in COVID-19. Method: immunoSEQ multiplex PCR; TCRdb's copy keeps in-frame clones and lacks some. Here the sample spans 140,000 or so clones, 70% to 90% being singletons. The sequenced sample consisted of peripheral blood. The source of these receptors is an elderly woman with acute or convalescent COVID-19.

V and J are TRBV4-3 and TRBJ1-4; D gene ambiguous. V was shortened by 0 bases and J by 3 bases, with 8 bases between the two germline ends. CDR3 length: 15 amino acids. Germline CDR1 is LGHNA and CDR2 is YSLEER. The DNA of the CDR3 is TGCGCCAGCAGCCAAGATACGGCGGCTAATGAAAAACTGTTTTTT. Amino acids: CASSQDTAANEKLFF.

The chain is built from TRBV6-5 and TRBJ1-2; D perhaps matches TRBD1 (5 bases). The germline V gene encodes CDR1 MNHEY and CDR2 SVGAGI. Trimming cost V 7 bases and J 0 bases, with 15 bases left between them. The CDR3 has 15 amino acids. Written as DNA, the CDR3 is TGTGCCAGCACTCCCGGGGGGGTTTCTAACTATGGCTACACCTTC. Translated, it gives CASTPGGVSNYGYTF.

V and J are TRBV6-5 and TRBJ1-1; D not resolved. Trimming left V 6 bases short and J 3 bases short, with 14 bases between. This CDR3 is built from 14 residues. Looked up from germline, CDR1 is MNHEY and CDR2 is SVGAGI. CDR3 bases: TGTGCCAGCAGCTCCACGGGAATCGACACTGAAGCTTTCTTT. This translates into CASSSTGIDTEAFF.

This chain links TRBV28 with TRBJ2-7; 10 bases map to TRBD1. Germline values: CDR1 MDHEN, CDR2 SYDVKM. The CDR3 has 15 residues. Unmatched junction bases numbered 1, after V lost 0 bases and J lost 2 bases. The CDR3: CASSLWTGGTYEQYF. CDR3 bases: TGTGCCAGCAGTTTATGGACAGGGGGCACCTACGAGCAGTACTTC.

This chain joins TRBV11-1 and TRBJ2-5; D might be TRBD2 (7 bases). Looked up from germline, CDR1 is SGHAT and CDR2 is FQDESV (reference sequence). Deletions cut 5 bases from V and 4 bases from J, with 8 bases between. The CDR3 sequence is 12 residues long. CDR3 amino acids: CASSRGGETQYF. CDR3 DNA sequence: TGTGCCAGCAGCAGGGGGGGAGAGACCCAGTACTTC.

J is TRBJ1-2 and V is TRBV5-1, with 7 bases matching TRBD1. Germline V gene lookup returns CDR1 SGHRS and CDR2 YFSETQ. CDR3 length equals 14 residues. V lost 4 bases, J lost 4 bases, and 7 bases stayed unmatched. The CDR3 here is CASSTGQVGYGYTF. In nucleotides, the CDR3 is TGCGCCAGCAGCACCGGACAGGTTGGCTATGGCTACACCTTC.

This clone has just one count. CDR3 nucleotide sequence: TGTGCCAGCAGTGAACAGGGATACTCTGGAAACACCATATATTTT. Residues: CASSEQGYSGNTIYF. This sequence joins TRBV2 and TRBJ1-3; tentatively, D is TRBD1 (5 bases). The CDR3 is made up of 15 amino acids. Per germline, CDR1 SNHLY and CDR2 FYNNEI. The V gene lost 2 bases and the J gene lost 0 bases, with 8 bases spanning the gap.

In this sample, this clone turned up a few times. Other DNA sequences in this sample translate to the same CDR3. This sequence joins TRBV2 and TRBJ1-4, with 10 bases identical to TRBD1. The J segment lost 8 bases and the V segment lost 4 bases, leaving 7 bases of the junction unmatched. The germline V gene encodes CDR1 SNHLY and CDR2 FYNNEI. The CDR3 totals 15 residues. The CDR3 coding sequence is TGTGCCAGCAGTGGGGACAGGGGAAGCGGAGAAAAACTGTTTTTT. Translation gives CASSGDRGSGEKLFF. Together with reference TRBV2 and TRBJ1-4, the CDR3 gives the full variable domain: EPEVTQTPSHQVTQMGQEVILRCVPISNHLYFYWYRQILGQKVEFLVSFYNNEISEKSEIFDDQFSVERPDGSNFTLKIRSTKLEDSAMYFCASSGDRGSGEKLFFGSGTQLSVL.

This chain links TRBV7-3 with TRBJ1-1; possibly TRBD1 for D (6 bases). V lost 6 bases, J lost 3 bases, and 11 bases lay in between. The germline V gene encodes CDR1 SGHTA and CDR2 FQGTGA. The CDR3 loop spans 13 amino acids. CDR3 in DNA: TGTGCCAGCAGACTGGACAGATACACTGAAGCTTTCTTT. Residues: CASRLDRYTEAFF.

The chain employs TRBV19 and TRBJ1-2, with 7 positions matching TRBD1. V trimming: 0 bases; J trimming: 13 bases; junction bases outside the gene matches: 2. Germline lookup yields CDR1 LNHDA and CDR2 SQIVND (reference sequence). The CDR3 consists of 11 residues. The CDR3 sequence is CASSIEGQPTF. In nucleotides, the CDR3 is TGTGCCAGTAGTATAGAGGGACAGCCCACCTTC.

CDR3 region: CASSGGGFGYGYTF. The CDR3 DNA follows: TGTGCCAGTAGTGGCGGGGGTTTCGGCTATGGCTACACCTTC. The rearrangement joins TRBV19 to TRBJ1-2; possible D gene TRBD1, 5 bases. Germline loops: CDR1 LNHDA, CDR2 SQIVND (reference sequence). With 5 bases removed from V and 4 bases from J, the gap between germline ends came to 14 bases. This CDR3 has 14 residues.

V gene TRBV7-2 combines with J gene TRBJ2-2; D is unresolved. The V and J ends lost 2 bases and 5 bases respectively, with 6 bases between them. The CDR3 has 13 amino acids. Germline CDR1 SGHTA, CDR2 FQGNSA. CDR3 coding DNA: TGTGCCAGCAGCTTAATAATTACCGGGGAGCTGTTTTTT. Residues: CASSLIITGELFF.

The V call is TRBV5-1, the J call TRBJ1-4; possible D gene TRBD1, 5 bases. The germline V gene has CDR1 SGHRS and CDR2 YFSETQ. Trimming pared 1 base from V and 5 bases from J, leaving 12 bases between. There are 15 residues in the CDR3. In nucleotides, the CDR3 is TGCGCCAGCAGCTTGTTTTGGGACTCGAATGAAAAACTGTTTTTT. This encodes CASSLFWDSNEKLFF.

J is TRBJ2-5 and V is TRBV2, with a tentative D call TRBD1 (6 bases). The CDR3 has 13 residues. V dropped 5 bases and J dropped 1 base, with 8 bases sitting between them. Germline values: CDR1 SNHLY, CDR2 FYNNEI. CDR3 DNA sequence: TGTGCCAGCAGTTTACAGGGCCAAGAGACCCAGTACTTC. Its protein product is CASSLQGQETQYF.